This TCR beta chain comes out of a study of shared clonotypes between healthy human individuals (dated by TCRdb to between 2020 and 2021). Concerning the study at large: A couple of women and a few men aged 18 to 49 years were included in the cohort. Per donor, three plates each were used for CD4 naive and CD4 memory, two for CD8 naive, and one for CD8 memory. To estimate repertoire size and how much clonotype sharing occurs between individuals, the study deeply sequenced the blood TCR repertoires of roughly 5 healthy adults. Libraries were prepared and TCR repertoires were sequenced by different laboratories using diverse techniques, in order to increase sequencing depth and limit assay-specific biases. Each donor's leukapheresis produced roughly between roughly 0.85 and 9.5 billion PBMCs.

TCR CDR3 regions were amplified from genomic DNA by multiplex PCR using the deep immunoSEQ assay. Genomic DNA extracted from each cell subset was distributed evenly over all wells of several immunoSEQ 96-well plates, and each plate served as one replicate. For sorted subsets, approximately 190 ng genomic DNA, equal to about 30,000 T cell genomes, was loaded into each replicate PCR. Purified libraries were measured with a Qubit 3.0 fluorometer, size-checked on a Bioanalyzer 2100, and measured again with the KAPA Library Quantification kit. Each immunoSEQ 96-well plate was sequenced on its own single-read 150-cycle Illumina NextSeq 550 flow cell. The published analysis was carried out like this. Because the immunoSEQ output held only junctional sequences and lacked quality scores, the filtering could not match the filtering applied to full-length reads. Sequences were annotated with PyIR, a Python wrapper for IgBLAST v1.9, and V/J genes and CDR3 were assigned using IMGT germline references. Any read was removed if the V/J assignment was weak (E-value above 1e-6), the CDR3 was missing, or the read contained stop codons, out-of-frame junctions, or ambiguous translated residues. V3J clonotypes were defined as sequences sharing the same inferred V gene, J gene, and CDR3 amino acid sequence. The percentage overlap between two repertoires was calculated by dividing the number of shared unique clonotypes by the size of the smaller repertoire. Three approaches were used to assess repertoire richness: RTK rarefaction, the Chao1 estimator, and Recon v2.1 estimates of unobserved clonotypes. OLGA was used to compute generation probabilities for all TCRbeta clonotypes that the gDNA method yielded from a few donors. Entries here come from immuneACCESS through TCRdb and include only in-frame sequences with V and J called. Some clones fail to appear in such tables; in the studies checked, an unresolved V gene covers under half of the shortfall, and the cause of the remainder is unknown. That table is the source of V, J and clone size, and D and trimming were worked out from the DNA. In this sample the table shows more than 2 million clones, roughly 94% of which occur a single time. Clones ranked in the top ten supply 0.9% to 1.3% of the sample.

As for this clone: Its antigen specificity is not known. The input lacks base qualities; no much larger clone sits a single base away.

CD8 naive samples were obtained by positive selection for CCR7 among CD45RO-negative cells, yielding a CD45RA+CCR7+ population from which TemRA cells were excluded. The donors were healthy, HIV-negative adults who had no recently reported acute infections or vaccinations. Only Caucasian adults living in Nashville, Tennessee, USA were represented among the donors. Blood was collected by leukapheresis, and PBMCs were isolated by Ficoll-Histopaque density gradient centrifugation and then cryopreserved in liquid nitrogen vapor phase. Purity and quantity of every magnetically sorted T cell population were checked by analytical flow cytometry. Genomic DNA was isolated from every sorted fraction and measured by UV absorbance on a Nanodrop 2000c. The investigation overall reported the following: Across a few donors, about 5% of naive CD4, approximately 4% of naive CD8, 2% to 2.5% of memory CD4, and roughly 0.4% of memory CD8 clonotypes were shared. Sampling was restricted to blood, and TCR repertoires in tissue are likely to differ from TCR repertoires in blood. Based on pairwise subsampling, the degree of clonotype sharing among donors was expected to be affected by sequencing depth. Larger estimated clonotype richness was generally found for naive subsets than for memory subsets. The genetic and exposure-history diversity represented was limited by the small number of donors. Even with the large sequencing depth, rarefaction of the sorted-subset datasets indicated that sequencing was incomplete. Compared with non-shared clonotypes, clonotypes shared by all four sorted-subset donors had higher generation probabilities.

Sequences were obtained from naive CD8+ T cells sorted from blood. Per the publication, the cell subset or site label means: CD45RA+CCR7+. The TCR originated in a man between 18 and 29 years old in good health.

The DNA sequence is given as TGTGCCAGCACTTGGGTGGGGACAGGGGGGTACGAGCAGTACTTC. This translates into CASTWVGTGGYEQYF. The chain uses TRBV6-1 and TRBJ2-7; 11 central bases correspond to TRBD1. Inclusive of the bounding cysteine and phenylalanine, the CDR3 is 15 residues long. Only the CDR3 portion is preserved as DNA: 45 bases, with reading frame beginning at the first base. Here V drops 7 bases and J drops 4 bases, and the junction holds 9 bases not matched to any gene. Via the germline V gene, CDR1 is MNHNS and CDR2 SASEGT.